These 20 T cell receptor beta chains were all obtained from the same sample, sequenced in a study of Tregs in tolerant kidney transplant recipients. Profiled with immunoSEQ multiplex PCR; TCRdb holds only in-frame clones, not every one. The data show 90,000 or so clones, with approximately 93% seen just once and roughly 1.7% held by the top ten. The nonmyeloablative bone marrow transplants came from related graft donors, with transient mixed chimerism. Sequenced here: CD4+ T cells from blood (PBMCs), sampled 12 months after the transplant. These receptors all stem from a human patient who received a combined kidney and bone marrow transplant. The graft donor may be the source of some T cells.

This sequence joins TRBV6-1 and TRBJ2-5, with 11 bases matching TRBD1. CDR1 and CDR2 (germline): MNHNS, SASEGT. CDR3 length: 15 residues. V was clipped by 5 bases and J by 2 bases; unmatched bases: 4. CDR3 region: CASSWGQGVQETQYF. CDR3 nucleotides: TGTGCCAGCAGTTGGGGACAGGGGGTGCAAGAGACCCAGTACTTC.

As concerns this clone: The sample holds other DNA sequences that translate to the same CDR3. The chain combines TRBV28 with TRBJ1-6; D gene ambiguous. Germline V gene lookup returns CDR1 MDHEN and CDR2 SYDVKM. V was cut by 2 bases and J by 7 bases, with 9 bases left in between. The CDR3 is made up of 14 amino acids. CDR3 residues: CASSLEGSNSPLHF. CDR3 sequence (DNA): TGTGCCAGCAGTTTAGAGGGTTCGAATTCACCCCTCCACTTT.

This clone was recorded only once. The chain combines TRBV5-1 with TRBJ1-1; 8 positions match TRBD1. The trim removed 1 base at V and 1 base at J, leaving 6 bases unmatched. This CDR3 contains 16 residues. CDR1 and CDR2 (germline): SGHRS, YFSETQ. The CDR3 spells CASSLTSGGRNTEAFF. CDR3 nucleotides: TGCGCCAGCAGCTTGACTTCAGGGGGCAGGAACACTGAAGCTTTCTTT.

The V call is TRBV11-3, the J call TRBJ2-3, with 8 bases aligning to TRBD2. The J segment lost 4 bases and the V segment lost 1 base, leaving 10 bases of the junction unmatched. Germline values: CDR1 SGHNT, CDR2 YENEEA. The CDR3 consists of 17 residues. CDR3: CASSLGVGRAVSDTQYF. The CDR3 DNA reads as TGTGCCAGCAGCTTAGGGGTCGGGAGGGCCGTCTCAGATACGCAGTATTTT.

The chain links TRBV18 to TRBJ2-7; 12 nucleotides agree with TRBD2. The CDR3 length is 19 residues. Germline CDR1 is KGHSH and CDR2 is LQKENI. V dropped 1 base and J dropped 2; count of bases not matched to a gene: 12. The CDR3 coding sequence is TGTGCCAGCTCACCACTACCCTCGGGGCTAGCGGGGGGGACCTACGAGCAGTACTTC. It codes for CASSPLPSGLAGGTYEQYF.

The chain is built from TRBV21-1 and TRBJ1-1; TRBD1 reflects the table's D call only, with no check against the DNA. TRBV21-1 is a documented pseudogene. This CDR3 is built from 17 residues. CDR3 protein: CASTDEINRGRDTEAFF. In DNA form, the CDR3 reads TGTGCCAGCACGGATGAGATTAACAGGGGGAGGGACACTGAAGCTTTCTTT.

The rearrangement uses TRBV27 and TRBJ2-7; 7 bases line up with TRBD1. This CDR3 region has 15 residues. The germline V gene has CDR1 MNHEY and CDR2 SMNVEV (reference sequence). V was pared by 5 bases and J by 5 bases, with 12 bases of the junction left unmatched. The CDR3 reads CASSAPRQGGHEQYF. The CDR3 bases are TGTGCCAGCAGTGCCCCCAGACAGGGTGGCCACGAGCAGTACTTC.

This chain links TRBV19 with TRBJ1-5; no definite D call. CDR3 size: 12 residues. Per germline, CDR1 LNHDA and CDR2 SQIVND (reference sequence). The V gene lost 5 bases and the J gene lost 4 bases, with 6 bases spanning the gap. This CDR3 reads CASSALNQPQHF. For the CDR3, the DNA is TGTGCCAGTAGTGCGCTTAATCAGCCCCAGCATTTT.

The chain combines TRBV9 with TRBJ1-2, with 8 bases aligning to TRBD1. In germline, CDR1 is SGDLS, CDR2 YYNGEE. V was clipped by 3 bases and J by 8 bases; unmatched bases: 12. This CDR3 is built from 15 residues. CDR3 sequence (DNA): TGTGCCAGCAGCGCGGCAGGGGGCGGTCTATACGGCTACACCTTC. Protein sequence: CASSAAGGGLYGYTF.

The rearrangement links TRBV5-3 to TRBJ2-1; 9 positions match TRBD2. TRBV5-3 is given ORF status, its function remaining uncertain. The V gene end was trimmed by 4 bases and the J gene end by 3 bases; junction bases not matched to a gene: 32. This CDR3 is 24 amino acids long. CDR3 loop: CARSGYRVKSGGRALRIIYNEQFF. DNA for the CDR3: TGTGCCAGAAGCGGGTACAGGGTGAAGTCGGGCGGGAGGGCTCTCCGCATCATCTACAATGAGCAGTTCTTC.

In its sample, this clone was seen a few times. The V and J genes are TRBV6-5 and TRBJ1-2; weak D call: TRBD1 (6 bases). The CDR3 loop spans 14 amino acids. With 10 bases removed from V and 7 bases from J, the gap between germline ends came to 22 bases. CDR1 is MNHEY and CDR2 is SVGAGI in the germline V gene. The CDR3 nucleotides read TGTGCCACCGGACCGGGACAATGGAGGAGTGGCTACACCTTC. This gives the protein CATGPGQWRSGYTF.

The V call is TRBV4-1, the J call TRBJ1-2; no firm D call. The V gene lost 3 bases and the J gene lost 0 bases, with 8 bases spanning the gap. The CDR3 spans 14 residues. CDR1 is MGHRA, CDR2 YSYEKL, per germline. The CDR3 DNA reads as TGCGCCAGCAGCCAGGCTTTTACTAACTATGGCTACACCTTC. Protein sequence: CASSQAFTNYGYTF.

The chain is built from TRBV10-3 and TRBJ2-3; possibly TRBD1 for D (5 bases). Deletions cut 0 bases from V and 2 bases from J, with 9 bases between. In germline, CDR1 is ENHRY, CDR2 SYGVKD. The CDR3 loop spans 15 amino acids. CDR3 in amino acids: CAISESQGSTDTQYF. The CDR3 DNA reads as TGTGCCATCAGTGAGTCGCAGGGTTCCACAGATACGCAGTATTTT.

This rearrangement joins TRBV9 to TRBJ2-7, with TRBD1 matching over 7 bases. Trimming cost V 4 bases and J 1 base; bases outside gene matches: 5. Germline CDR1 is SGDLS and CDR2 is YYNGEE. CDR3 length equals 14 residues. In DNA form, the CDR3 reads TGTGCCAGCAGCCGAGGGGGACAGTCCTACGAGCAGTACTTC. It is translated as CASSRGGQSYEQYF.

The chain couples TRBV7-2 to TRBJ2-1; 8 bases match TRBD2. CDR3 length: 15 residues. From germline, CDR1 is SGHTA and CDR2 FQGNSA. The V and J ends lost 6 bases and 4 bases, in that order; junction bases with no gene match: 8. This CDR3 is CASRLTLAGYNEQFF. In DNA form, the CDR3 reads TGTGCCAGCAGATTAACCCTAGCGGGTTACAATGAGCAGTTCTTC.

The chain couples TRBV7-2 to TRBJ2-2, with a weak D call TRBD1 (5 bases). CDR1 is SGHTA, CDR2 FQGNSA, per germline. The CDR3 contains 15 residues. V gave up 6 bases and J gave up 4 bases, with 15 bases separating them. The DNA for the CDR3 is TGTGCCAGCAGACGAGACGGCCAGGGCACCGGGGAGCTGTTTTTT. Translating it yields CASRRDGQGTGELFF.

The gene calls are TRBV6-5 and TRBJ1-5; TRBD1 is a possible D gene (6 bases). V dropped 6 bases and J dropped 2 bases, with 14 bases sitting between them. CDR3 length: 15 residues. Looked up from germline, CDR1 is MNHEY and CDR2 is SVGAGI. Here the CDR3 reads CASRAGQWGNQPQHF. The CDR3 coding sequence is TGTGCCAGCAGAGCCGGACAGTGGGGCAATCAGCCCCAGCATTTT.

Turning to this clone: The conserved closing phenylalanine or tryptophan is absent in this CDR3, likely reflecting a read error. The limits of the CDR3 on the DNA are not certain, so only TCRdb's listed CDR3 is given. V and J are TRBV7-8 and TRBJ2-3; TRBD2 is the table's D call and was not checked against the DNA. From its first to its last residue, the CDR3 has 16 amino acids. CDR1 and CDR2 from the germline V gene are SGHVS and FQNEAQ. CDR3 sequence reads: CASSLEAGPIAGGPSN.

This rearrangement joins TRBV9 to TRBJ2-7; possibly TRBD1 for D (6 bases). The germline V and J ends were trimmed by 3 bases and 3 bases, with 16 bases remaining between them. Germline CDR1 SGDLS, CDR2 YYNGEE. The CDR3 covers 15 residues. The CDR3 DNA reads as TGTGCCAGCAGCGCAACCGGGACAAACATCTACGAGCAGTACTTC. It encodes CASSATGTNIYEQYF.

This chain connects TRBV21-1 to TRBJ2-7; the table names TRBD2, a call not compared with the DNA. TRBV21-1 is a pseudogene segment. The CDR3 is 16 amino acids. CDR3 sequence: CASTKTLSGGDYEQYF. CDR3 coding DNA: TGTGCCAGCACCAAAACCCTGTCGGGGGGCGACTACGAGCAGTACTTC.